This TCR beta chain comes out of a study of OX40 agonist ivuxolimab in advanced cancers. Across the study: With ivuxolimab, an agonistic anti-OX40 (CD134) antibody, patients were treated. Study-wide results and limits: Among the least clonally expanded were partial responders at 0.1-3.0 mg/kg. Doses of 0.1 to 3.0 mg/kg were accompanied by clonal expansion of CD4+ and CD8+ blood T cells by week 6.

A history of autoimmune disease or systemic immunosuppression excluded patients. Measured with immunoSEQ multiplex PCR; TCRdb has only the in-frame clones, and not every one. This table holds more than 45,000 clones, around 82% found once. In this sample, this clone turned up once. Its antigen is unidentified. This receptor was identified in an adult with an advanced solid tumor such as melanoma, head and neck, liver or kidney cancer. Sequencing was performed on CD4+ or CD8+ T cells sorted from blood, taken in a trial of the OX40 agonist ivuxolimab.

The CDR3 nucleotides are TGTGCCAGCAGCTTAGGGACAGCTTACGAGCAGTACTTC. The encoded protein is CASSLGTAYEQYF. The chain combines TRBV7-2 with TRBJ2-7, with a tentative D call TRBD1 (6 bases). Trimming removed 1 base at V and 4 bases at J, with 8 bases between. The CDR3 has 13 residues. CDR1 is SGHTA, CDR2 FQGNSA, per germline.